The rows below give T cell receptor beta chains drawn from one sample of a study of CD8 T cells in seronegative destructive rheumatoid arthritis. Sequencing used immunoSEQ multiplex PCR; TCRdb keeps in-frame clones, though not all of them. The repertoire holds 4,000 to 5,000 clones, with 55% to 75% as singletons. The sample taken for sequencing was CD8+ T cells from blood. Source of these receptors: a woman between 50 and 75 years old with seronegative destructive rheumatoid arthritis. Each CDR3 is given with its conserved first and last residue. D genes are given only for firm matches. A clone size is listed for some rows: how often the clone was seen (once, few, many), or a class if it is expanded.

j_call clone_size d_call v_call cdr3_aa cdr3_nt
TRBJ2-7 NA TRBD1 TRBV5-4 CASSWGTGELYEQYF TGTGCCAGCAGCTGGGGGACAGGGGAGCTATACGAGCAGTACTTC
TRBJ1-3 NA NA TRBV2 CASRDLNSGNTIYF TGTGCCAGCAGGGACTTGAATTCTGGAAACACCATATATTTT
TRBJ2-7 NA TRBD2 TRBV6-1 CASSELAGDYEQYF TGTGCCAGCAGTGAATTGGCGGGGGATTACGAGCAGTACTTC
TRBJ2-1 NA TRBD2 TRBV7-3 CASSWWGGSYNEQFF TGTGCCAGCAGCTGGTGGGGGGGCTCCTACAATGAGCAGTTCTTC
TRBJ2-2 NA NA TRBV27 CASSLGGKGAGELFF TGTGCCAGCAGTTTAGGGGGAAAGGGGGCCGGGGAGCTGTTTTTT
TRBJ2-3 NA TRBD2 TRBV9 CASSEPTSGDADTQYF TGTGCCAGCAGCGAACCGACTAGCGGGGACGCAGATACGCAGTATTTT
TRBJ2-7 few NA TRBV9 CASSVNQVRDEQYF TGTGCCAGCAGCGTAAACCAGGTGAGGGACGAGCAGTACTTC
TRBJ2-7 once TRBD2 TRBV27 CASSFSSGLGHEQYF TGTGCCAGCAGTTTTAGTTCCGGACTAGGGCACGAGCAGTACTTC
TRBJ2-3 NA NA TRBV2 CASSSDSRTDTQYF TGTGCCAGCAGCTCCGACAGCCGCACAGATACGCAGTATTTT
TRBJ1-2 NA TRBD1 TRBV9 CASSVAGTGVYGYTF TGTGCCAGCAGCGTAGCAGGAACAGGGGTCTATGGCTACACCTTC
TRBJ2-7 NA NA TRBV29-1 CSVEHRRGGLGYEQYF TGCAGCGTTGAACATCGGCGGGGCGGCTTGGGCTACGAGCAGTACTTC
TRBJ2-5 NA TRBD2 TRBV5-1 CASSLSRGGRIAETQYF TGCGCCAGCAGCTTAAGCCGCGGGGGGCGGATAGCAGAGACCCAGTACTTC
TRBJ2-2 few NA TRBV2 CASSEAVGTWGELFF TGTGCCAGCAGTGAAGCGGTCGGGACATGGGGGGAGCTGTTTTTT